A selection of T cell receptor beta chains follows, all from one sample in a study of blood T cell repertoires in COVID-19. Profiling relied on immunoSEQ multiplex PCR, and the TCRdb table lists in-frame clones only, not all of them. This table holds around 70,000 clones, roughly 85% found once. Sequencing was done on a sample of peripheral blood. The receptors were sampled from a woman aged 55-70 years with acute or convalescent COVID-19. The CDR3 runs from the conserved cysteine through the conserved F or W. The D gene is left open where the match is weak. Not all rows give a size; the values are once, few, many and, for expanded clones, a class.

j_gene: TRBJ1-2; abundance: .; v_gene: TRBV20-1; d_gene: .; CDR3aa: CSAGVDGYTF; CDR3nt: TGCAGTGCGGGCGTCGATGGCTACACCTTC
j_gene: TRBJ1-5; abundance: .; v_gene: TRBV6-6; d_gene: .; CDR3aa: CASSSQGKQPQHF; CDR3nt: TGTGCCAGCAGTTCCCAGGGAAAACAGCCCCAGCATTTT
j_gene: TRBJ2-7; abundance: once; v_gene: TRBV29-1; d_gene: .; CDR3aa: CSVDGSGFYEQYF; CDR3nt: TGCAGCGTTGACGGTAGCGGATTCTACGAGCAGTACTTC
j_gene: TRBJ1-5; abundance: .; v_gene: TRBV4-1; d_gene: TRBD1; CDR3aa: CASSQDLGTGQYSNQPQHF; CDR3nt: TGCGCCAGCAGCCAAGATCTGGGGACAGGGCAATATAGCAATCAGCCCCAGCATTTT
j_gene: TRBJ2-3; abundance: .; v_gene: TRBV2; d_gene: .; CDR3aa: CASSALDTQYF; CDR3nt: TGTGCCAGCAGTGCATTAGATACGCAGTATTTT
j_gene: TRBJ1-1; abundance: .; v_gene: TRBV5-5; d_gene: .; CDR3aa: CASSLSERYTEAFF; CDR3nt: TGTGCCAGCAGCTTAAGTGAGAGATACACTGAAGCTTTCTTT
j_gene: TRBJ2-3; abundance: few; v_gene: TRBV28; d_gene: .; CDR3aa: CASSPRGGTDTQYF; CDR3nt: TGTGCCAGCAGTCCGAGGGGGGGAACAGATACGCAGTATTTT
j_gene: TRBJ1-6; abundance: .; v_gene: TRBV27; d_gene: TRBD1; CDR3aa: CASSRTGAGNSPLHF; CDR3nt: TGTGCCAGCAGTCGGACAGGGGCTGGGAATTCACCCCTCCACTTT
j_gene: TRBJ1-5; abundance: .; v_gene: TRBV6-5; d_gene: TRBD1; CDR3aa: CASRNWDSTNQPQHF; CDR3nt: TGTGCCAGCAGAAATTGGGACAGTACGAATCAGCCCCAGCATTTT
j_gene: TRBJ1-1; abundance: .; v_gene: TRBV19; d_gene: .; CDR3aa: CASISGGHWNTEAFF; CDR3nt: TGTGCCAGTATCTCGGGGGGTCATTGGAACACTGAAGCTTTCTTT
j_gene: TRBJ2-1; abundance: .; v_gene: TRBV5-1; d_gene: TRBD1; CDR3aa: CASSLGRGQGNNEQFF; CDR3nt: TGCGCCAGCAGCTTGGGTCGTGGACAGGGTAACAATGAGCAGTTCTTC
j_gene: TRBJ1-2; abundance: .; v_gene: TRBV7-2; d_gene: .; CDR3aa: CASITGFGYTF; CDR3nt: TGTGCCAGCATCACAGGGTTTGGCTACACCTTC
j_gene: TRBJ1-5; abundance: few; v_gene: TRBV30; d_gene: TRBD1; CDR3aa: CAWGGQGINQPQHF; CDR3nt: TGTGCCTGGGGGGGACAGGGCATCAATCAGCCCCAGCATTTT
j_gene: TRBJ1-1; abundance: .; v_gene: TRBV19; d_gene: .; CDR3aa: CASRLGGKTPEAFF; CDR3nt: TGTGCCAGTAGACTGGGAGGGAAGACCCCTGAAGCTTTCTTT
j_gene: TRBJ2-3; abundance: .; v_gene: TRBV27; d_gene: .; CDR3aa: CASTPLGGSSTDTQYF; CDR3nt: TGTGCCAGCACTCCTTTGGGGGGATCTAGCACAGATACGCAGTATTTT
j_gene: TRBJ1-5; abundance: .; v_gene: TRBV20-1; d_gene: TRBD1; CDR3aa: CSTSVGQSQHF; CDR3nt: TGCAGTACCTCGGTGGGACAGTCCCAGCATTTT
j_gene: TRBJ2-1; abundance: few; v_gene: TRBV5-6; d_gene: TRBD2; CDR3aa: CASSRRLAGGNEQFF; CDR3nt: TGTGCCAGCAGCAGGAGACTAGCGGGAGGGAATGAGCAGTTCTTC
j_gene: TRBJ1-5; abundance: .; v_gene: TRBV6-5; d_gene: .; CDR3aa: CASSIQRINQPQHF; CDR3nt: TGTGCCAGCAGTATACAGCGGATCAATCAGCCCCAGCATTTT
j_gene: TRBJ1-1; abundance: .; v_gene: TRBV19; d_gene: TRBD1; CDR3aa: CASNGRGYGSTLMNTEAFF; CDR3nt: TGTGCCAGTAATGGCAGGGGGTACGGTTCTACGCTAATGAACACTGAAGCTTTCTTT
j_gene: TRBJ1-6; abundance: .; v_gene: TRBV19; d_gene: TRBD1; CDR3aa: CAIDRVPGGSPLHF; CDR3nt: TGTGCCATCGACAGGGTCCCAGGAGGGTCACCCCTCCACTTT
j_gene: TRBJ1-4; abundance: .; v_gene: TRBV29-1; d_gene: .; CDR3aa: CSVSGDRTVNEKLFF; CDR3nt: TGCAGCGTTTCGGGCGACAGAACTGTTAATGAAAAACTGTTTTTT
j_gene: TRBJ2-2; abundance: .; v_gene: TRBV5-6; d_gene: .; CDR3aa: CASSGRQRNTGELFF; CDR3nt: TGTGCCAGCAGCGGGCGCCAGAGGAACACCGGGGAGCTGTTTTTT
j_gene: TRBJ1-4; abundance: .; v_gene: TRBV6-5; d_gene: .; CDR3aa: CASRRGYATNEKLFF; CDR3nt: TGTGCCAGCAGGCGGGGATACGCAACTAATGAAAAACTGTTTTTT
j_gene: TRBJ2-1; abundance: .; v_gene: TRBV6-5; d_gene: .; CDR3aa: CASGRISYNEQFF; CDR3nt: TGTGCCAGCGGGAGGATTTCCTACAATGAGCAGTTCTTC
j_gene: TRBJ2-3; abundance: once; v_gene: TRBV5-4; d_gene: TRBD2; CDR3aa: CASSSTSGNTDTQYF; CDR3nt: TGTGCCAGCAGCTCGACTAGCGGGAACACAGATACGCAGTATTTT
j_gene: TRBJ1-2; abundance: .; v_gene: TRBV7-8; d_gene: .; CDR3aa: CASSFSAAGLGGYTF; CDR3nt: TGTGCCAGCAGCTTTAGTGCAGCGGGCTTGGGGGGCTACACCTTC
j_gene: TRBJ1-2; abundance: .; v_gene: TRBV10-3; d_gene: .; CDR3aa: CAIRGQVGYGYTF; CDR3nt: TGTGCCATCAGGGGGCAGGTCGGTTATGGCTACACCTTC
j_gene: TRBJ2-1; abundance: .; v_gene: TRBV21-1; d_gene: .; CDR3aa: CASSKDPHRGSSPIGNEQFF; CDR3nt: TGTGCCAGCAGCAAAGATCCACACCGGGGATCTAGCCCGATCGGCAATGAGCAGTTCTTC
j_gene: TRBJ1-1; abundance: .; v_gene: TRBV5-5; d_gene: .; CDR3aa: CASTGQPTNTEAFF; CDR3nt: TGTGCCAGCACCGGACAGCCGACGAACACTGAAGCTTTCTTT
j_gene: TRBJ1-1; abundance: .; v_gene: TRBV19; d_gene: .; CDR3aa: CASSIGGIEAFF; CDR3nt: TGTGCCAGTAGTATTGGCGGCATTGAAGCTTTCTTT
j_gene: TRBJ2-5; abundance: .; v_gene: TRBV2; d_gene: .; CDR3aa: CASSRERRQETQYF; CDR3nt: TGTGCCAGCAGTCGGGAAAGACGACAAGAGACCCAGTACTTC
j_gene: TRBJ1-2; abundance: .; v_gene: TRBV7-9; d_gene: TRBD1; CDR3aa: CASTLTGVGGYTF; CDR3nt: TGTGCCAGCACCTTAACAGGGGTGGGGGGCTACACCTTC
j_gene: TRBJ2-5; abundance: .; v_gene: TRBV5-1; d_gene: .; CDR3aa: CASSLRETQYF; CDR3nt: TGCGCCAGCAGCCTACGTGAGACCCAGTACTTC
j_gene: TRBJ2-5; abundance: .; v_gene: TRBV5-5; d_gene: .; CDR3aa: CASSFVAQETQYF; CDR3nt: TGTGCCAGCAGCTTTGTAGCACAAGAGACCCAGTACTTC
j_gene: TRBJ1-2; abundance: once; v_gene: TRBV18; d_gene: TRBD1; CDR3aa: CASSPGQEGYGYTF; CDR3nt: TGTGCCAGCTCACCGGGACAGGAGGGGTATGGCTACACCTTC
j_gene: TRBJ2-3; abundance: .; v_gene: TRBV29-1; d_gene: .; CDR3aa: CSVELGQGNTDTQYF; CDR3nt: TGCAGCGTTGAGTTGGGGCAGGGAAACACAGATACGCAGTATTTT
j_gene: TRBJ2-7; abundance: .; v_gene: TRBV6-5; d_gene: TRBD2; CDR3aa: CASSDTSGRYDEQYF; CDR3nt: TGTGCCAGCAGCGATACTAGCGGGAGATACGACGAGCAGTACTTC
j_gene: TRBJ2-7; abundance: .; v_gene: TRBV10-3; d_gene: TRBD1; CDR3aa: CATRQGSHEQYF; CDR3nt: TGTGCCACCCGACAGGGCTCCCACGAGCAGTACTTC
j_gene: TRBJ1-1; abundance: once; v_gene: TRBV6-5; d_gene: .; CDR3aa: CASSYTRTRSTEAFF; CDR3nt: TGTGCCAGCAGTTACACCCGGACAAGGAGCACTGAAGCTTTCTTT
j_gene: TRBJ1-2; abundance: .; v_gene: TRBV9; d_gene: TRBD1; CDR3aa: CASSTTNRGGYGYTF; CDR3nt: TGTGCCAGCAGCACGACAAACAGGGGAGGCTATGGCTACACCTTC
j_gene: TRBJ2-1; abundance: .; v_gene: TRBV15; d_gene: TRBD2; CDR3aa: CATSREGGSYNEQFF; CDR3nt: TGTGCCACCAGCAGAGAGGGCGGGAGTTACAATGAGCAGTTCTTC
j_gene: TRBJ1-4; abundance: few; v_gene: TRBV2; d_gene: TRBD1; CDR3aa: CASTDRGLTNEKLFF; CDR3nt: TGTGCCAGCACAGACAGGGGGCTTACTAATGAAAAACTGTTTTTT
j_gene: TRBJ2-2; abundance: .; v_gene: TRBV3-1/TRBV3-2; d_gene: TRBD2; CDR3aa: CASSLAGLNTGELFF; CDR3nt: TGTGCCAGCAGCCTAGCGGGACTCAACACCGGGGAGCTGTTTTTT